Below, 18 T cell receptor beta chains from the same sample are listed, as sequenced in a study of CD8 T cells in Susac syndrome. After extraction with the RNeasy kit, about 0.45 to 1 ug of the RNA was reverse transcribed using random hexamers. TCRdb itself ran the immunoSEQ multiplex PCR reads through MiXCR, one entry per CDR3 protein. The repertoire includes 200,000 to 250,000 distinct CDR3 sequences, nearly 97% of them detected once, and about 0.088% sits in the top ten. Sequenced material: CD4+ T cells from PBMCs. The receptor set was obtained from a human donor with multiple sclerosis.

V is TRBV27 and J is TRBJ2-7; a possible D gene is TRBD1 (6 bases). This CDR3 region has 12 residues. The V gene's germline CDR1 is MNHEY and CDR2 SMNVEV (reference sequence). CDR3 in amino acids: CAGAGWTYEQYF. In DNA form, the CDR3 reads TGTGCGGGGGCAGGGTGGACCTACGAGCAGTACTTC.

The V gene is TRBV10-3, the J gene TRBJ1-1; no clear D. The CDR3 consists of 12 residues. Germline CDR1 is ENHRY and CDR2 is SYGVKD. The V and J ends lost 7 bases and 5 bases respectively, with 11 bases between them. The CDR3 nucleotides are TGTGCCATCACCGCTACGGGGACTGAAGCTTTCTTT. Residues: CAITATGTEAFF.

The chain joins TRBV20-1 to TRBJ1-3, with D possibly being TRBD1 (5 bases). Germline CDR1 and CDR2: DFQATT and SNEGSKA (reference sequence). V was pared by 0 bases and J by 4 bases, with 13 bases between. CDR3 length equals 15 residues. For the CDR3, the DNA is TGCAGTGCTAGAGATCGCCAGGGATCGGGAAACACCATATATTTT. Its translation is CSARDRQGSGNTIYF.

This chain links TRBV10-3 with TRBJ1-2, with TRBD1 matching 10 bases. The CDR3 contains 14 residues. Per germline, CDR1 ENHRY and CDR2 SYGVKD. V dropped 6 bases and J dropped 7; count of bases not matched to a gene: 8. CDR3 in DNA: TGTGCCATCAGCGACGGGACAGGGGCGGCTGGCTACACCTTC. Translated: CAISDGTGAAGYTF.

The chain uses TRBV20-1 and TRBJ2-5; 9 positions agree with TRBD1. J was trimmed by 5 bases and V by 7 bases; bases with no gene match: 8. This CDR3 region has 13 residues. Germline V lookup: CDR1 DFQATT, CDR2 SNEGSKA (reference sequence). The CDR3 loop reads CSVRDRVGETQYF. The DNA for the CDR3 is TGCAGTGTGCGGGACAGGGTGGGGGAGACCCAGTACTTC.

This chain uses TRBV20-1 with TRBJ2-2; 9 positions agree with TRBD1. J was trimmed by 2 bases and V by 2 bases; bases with no gene match: 6. The CDR3 is 16 amino acids. The germline gives CDR1 DFQATT, CDR2 SNEGSKA (reference sequence). CDR3 amino acids: CSARKQGAGNTGELFF. CDR3 bases: TGCAGTGCTAGAAAACAGGGGGCGGGCAACACCGGGGAGCTGTTTTTT.

This chain joins TRBV20-1 and TRBJ2-3; D is uncertain. V gave up 6 bases and J gave up 0 bases, with 16 bases separating them. The CDR3 consists of 15 residues. Germline-derived CDR1 and CDR2 are DFQATT and SNEGSKA (reference sequence). CDR3 residues: CSAPTAPRSTDTQYF. For the CDR3, the DNA is TGCAGTGCACCTACTGCCCCTCGGAGCACAGATACGCAGTATTTT.

V usage is TRBV5-1 and J usage is TRBJ2-7, with D unresolved. Germline-derived CDR1 and CDR2 are SGHRS and YFSETQ. The CDR3 length is 13 residues. The ends were cut back, 0 bases at V and 1 base at J, with 5 bases in the middle. The CDR3 sequence: CASSLAFSYEQYF. CDR3 nucleotide sequence: TGCGCCAGCAGCTTGGCCTTTTCCTACGAGCAGTACTTC.

V usage is TRBV3-1 and J usage is TRBJ2-5; D not certain. V dropped 4 bases and J dropped 4 bases, with 13 bases sitting between them. Germline V lookup: CDR1 LGHDT, CDR2 YNNKEL (reference sequence). The CDR3 runs 14 residues. The CDR3 nucleotides read TGTGCCAGCAGCCCGGCCGAACCCCGAGAGACCCAGTACTTC. Its translation: CASSPAEPRETQYF.

The genes are TRBV20-1 and TRBJ1-6; a possible D gene is TRBD1 (6 bases). The CDR3 loop spans 18 amino acids. V shed 1 base and J shed 0 bases, with 16 bases lying between them. Germline CDR1 DFQATT, CDR2 SNEGSKA (reference sequence). The CDR3 DNA follows: TGCAGTGCTAGAGCCGGAATACAGGGAGACTCCTATAATTCACCCCTCCACTTT. Translation gives CSARAGIQGDSYNSPLHF.

The rearrangement links TRBV2 to TRBJ2-6; the D is unclear. With 7 bases removed from V and 2 bases from J, the gap between germline ends came to 3 bases. Per the germline V gene, CDR1 is SNHLY and CDR2 is FYNNEI. The CDR3 loop spans 12 amino acids. CDR3 sequence (DNA): TGTGCCAGCAAAACTGGGGCCAACGTCCTGACTTTC. The encoded protein is CASKTGANVLTF.

V and J are TRBV29-1 and TRBJ1-2; D not certain. The V end was cut by 4 bases, the J end by 7 bases, with 7 bases between. This CDR3 is built from 10 residues. Germline values: CDR1 SQVTM, CDR2 ANQGSEA. The CDR3 region has the DNA TGCAGCGTTGCTGGGGTTGGCTACACCTTC. Its protein product is CSVAGVGYTF. Using reference TRBV29-1 and TRBJ1-2 for the parts outside the CDR3, the full variable domain is SAVISQKPSRDICQRGTSLTIQCQVDSQVTMMFWYRQQPGQSLTLIATANQGSEATYESGFVIDKFPISRPNLTFSTLTVSNMSPEDSSIYLCSVAGVGYTFGSGTRLTVV.

The V and J genes are TRBV4-1 and TRBJ2-7; a possible D gene is TRBD2 (5 bases). This CDR3 comprises 17 residues. Germline V gene lookup returns CDR1 MGHRA and CDR2 YSYEKL. Trimming stripped 4 bases from V and 3 bases from J, with 22 bases between. CDR3 nucleotide sequence: TGCGCCAGCAGCCTTCTGGAAGGTCCAAATCGGGACTACGAGCAGTACTTC. This sequence encodes CASSLLEGPNRDYEQYF.

The chain uses TRBV7-9 and TRBJ1-1, with D possibly being TRBD1 (5 bases). This CDR3 is built from 16 residues. V lost 5 bases and J 4 bases, leaving 20 bases between the germline ends. Germline V gene data show CDR1 as SEHNR and CDR2 as FQNEAQ (reference sequence). In DNA form, the CDR3 reads TGTGCCAGCAGCCCGACAACGGGGGGGTTGGGCACTGAAGCTTTCTTT. Translating gives CASSPTTGGLGTEAFF.

The V gene is TRBV28, the J gene TRBJ2-5, with D possibly matching TRBD2 (6 bases). V dropped 6 bases and J dropped 7 bases, with 12 bases sitting between them. This CDR3 is built from 12 residues. The germline CDR1 and CDR2 sequences are MDHEN and SYDVKM. The CDR3 DNA follows: TGTGCCAGCAGAATTAGGGGAGGGACCCAGTACTTC. This encodes CASRIRGGTQYF.

V usage is TRBV5-6 and J usage is TRBJ2-7; D uncertain. Germline loops: CDR1 SGHDT, CDR2 YYEEEE. CDR3 length: 11 amino acids. Between the trimmed V and J ends, which lost 1 base and 8 bases, there was a span of 7 bases. The CDR3 DNA reads as TGTGCCAGCAGCTTGTCCCAGCAGCAGTACTTC. Residues: CASSLSQQQYF.

The rearrangement links TRBV24-1 to TRBJ2-1; no definite D call. Germline loops: CDR1 KGHDR, CDR2 SFDVKD. This CDR3 has 13 residues. Between the trimmed V and J ends, which lost 4 bases and 8 bases, there was a span of 11 bases. The CDR3 reads CATSDPNTYEQFF. The CDR3 DNA reads TGTGCCACCAGTGACCCTAATACATATGAGCAGTTCTTC.

This chain uses TRBV30 with TRBJ1-1; D is uncertain. The CDR3 sequence is 13 residues long. V was trimmed by 4 bases and J by 1 base, leaving 10 bases between them. Germline V gene data show CDR1 as GTSNPN and CDR2 as SVGIG (reference sequence). Written as DNA, the CDR3 is TGTGCCTGGAATCAGCGTTCGAACACTGAAGCTTTCTTT. Encoded protein: CAWNQRSNTEAFF.